The rows below give T cell receptor beta chains drawn from one sample of a study of blood T cell repertoires in COVID-19. The method was immunoSEQ multiplex PCR; TCRdb's version includes in-frame clones alone and lacks a portion of them. The sample holds around 250,000 clones, 70% to 90% seen once. The sample consisted of PBMCs or T cells enriched from blood (not recorded which). All receptors derive from a woman in her 50s who had recovered from COVID-19. Each CDR3 is given with its conserved first and last residue. Not all rows give a size; the values are once, few, many and, for expanded clones, a class.

v_call: TRBV3-1/TRBV3-2; j_call: TRBJ2-7; clone_size: -; cdr3_aa: CASSQGTREDIEQYF
v_call: TRBV27; j_call: TRBJ2-7; clone_size: -; cdr3_aa: CASSLLGTAYEQYF
v_call: TRBV29-1; j_call: TRBJ1-2; clone_size: -; cdr3_aa: CSAGGANYGYTF
v_call: TRBV15; j_call: TRBJ1-1; clone_size: -; cdr3_aa: CATSRSGLRNTEAFF
v_call: TRBV19; j_call: TRBJ2-3; clone_size: -; cdr3_aa: CASTTGGADTQYF
v_call: TRBV21-1; j_call: TRBJ2-1; clone_size: -; cdr3_aa: CASSKGLAGDYHEQFF
v_call: TRBV24-1; j_call: TRBJ2-2; clone_size: -; cdr3_aa: CATKEGNTGELFF
v_call: TRBV29-1; j_call: TRBJ2-7; clone_size: -; cdr3_aa: CSVEGGGGYEQYF
v_call: TRBV5-1; j_call: TRBJ2-1; clone_size: once; cdr3_aa: CASSLEGGSYNEQFF
v_call: TRBV19; j_call: TRBJ2-5; clone_size: -; cdr3_aa: CASSIAVQETQYF
v_call: TRBV6-5; j_call: TRBJ2-2; clone_size: -; cdr3_aa: CASRPNRVPGLFF
v_call: TRBV6-4; j_call: TRBJ2-2; clone_size: -; cdr3_aa: CASKALAGAGGELFF
v_call: TRBV30; j_call: TRBJ2-7; clone_size: -; cdr3_aa: CASDAAGGGYEQYF
v_call: TRBV27; j_call: TRBJ2-3; clone_size: -; cdr3_aa: CASSPSGISTDTQYF
v_call: TRBV20-1; j_call: TRBJ2-1; clone_size: -; cdr3_aa: CSASSSGGVSYNEQFF
v_call: TRBV19; j_call: TRBJ2-1; clone_size: -; cdr3_aa: CASTGQGSYNEQFF
v_call: TRBV25-1; j_call: TRBJ2-1; clone_size: -; cdr3_aa: CASSDRGDEQFF